The rows below give T cell receptor beta chains drawn from one sample of a study of T cells in Graves' hyperthyroidism and ophthalmopathy. TCRdb reprocessed the multiplex PCR reads via MiXCR and lists one record per CDR3 protein. The table lists fewer than 650,000 distinct CDR3 sequences, roughly 14% of them singletons. What was sequenced was blood. These receptors were taken from a woman aged 40 to 50 with Graves' ophthalmopathy. CDR3s include the opening cysteine and the closing phenylalanine or tryptophan. A D gene is named only where the DNA matches it firmly. Not every row has a clone size; where given, it reads once, few, many or a size class.

V gene	D gene	clone size	J gene	CDR3 protein	CDR3 DNA
TRBV12-3/TRBV12-4	.	few	TRBJ1-1	CASSRREEAFF	TGTGCCAGCAGTCGTAGAGAAGAAGCTTTCTTT
TRBV6-1	TRBD1	.	TRBJ1-1	CASRRDRGGGAEAFF	TGTGCCAGCAGAAGGGACAGGGGAGGGGGGGCTGAAGCTTTCTTT
TRBV18	.	few	TRBJ2-7	CASSSGTTVLTYEQYF	TGTGCCAGCTCCAGTGGTACGACAGTGTTAACCTACGAGCAGTACTTC
TRBV7-9	TRBD2	many	TRBJ2-7	CASSPRLAGEYEQYF	TGTGCCAGCAGCCCACGACTAGCGGGAGAGTACGAGCAGTACTTC
TRBV6-2/TRBV6-3	.	.	TRBJ1-2	CASSYSGVYYGYTF	TGTGCCAGCAGTTACTCGGGAGTTTACTATGGCTACACCTTC
TRBV20-1	TRBD2	many	TRBJ2-7	CSAAGTSGSHEQYF	TGCAGTGCCGCCGGGACTAGCGGGAGTCACGAGCAGTACTTC
TRBV28	TRBD1	many	TRBJ1-1	CAGGGLTEAFF	TGTGCAGGAGGGGGCCTCACTGAAGCTTTCTTT
TRBV11-1	.	many	TRBJ1-3	CASSHGAGNTIYF	TGTGCCAGCAGCCATGGGGCCGGAAACACCATATATTTT
TRBV7-9	.	.	TRBJ2-7	CASSLEPGTYEQYF	TGTGCCAGCAGCTTAGAGCCGGGCACCTACGAGCAGTACTTC
TRBV28	.	.	TRBJ1-5	CASSLWRESNQPQHF	TGTGCCAGCAGTTTATGGCGGGAAAGCAATCAGCCCCAGCATTTT
TRBV11-3	.	many	TRBJ2-5	CASSLGPGEVETQYF	TGTGCCAGCAGCTTGGGGCCAGGGGAAGTTGAGACCCAGTACTTC
TRBV27	.	many	TRBJ2-5	CASSLSTAEGTQYF	TGTGCCAGCAGTTTATCGACGGCGGAGGGGACCCAGTACTTC
TRBV7-2	TRBD1	.	TRBJ2-2	CASSLYNRGTGELFF	TGTGCCAGCAGCTTATATAACAGGGGCACCGGGGAGCTGTTTTTT
TRBV20-1	.	many	TRBJ1-1	CSALVGGTGEEAFF	TGCAGTGCTCTCGTGGGGGGGACGGGTGAAGAAGCTTTCTTT
TRBV6-1	.	many	TRBJ2-5	CASSVRGSQETQYF	TGTGCCAGCAGTGTTCGGGGCAGCCAAGAGACCCAGTACTTC
TRBV18	.	.	TRBJ2-7	CASSPRGSRTEGYEQYF	TGTGCCAGCTCACCACGCGGCTCCAGGACAGAGGGCTACGAGCAGTACTTC
TRBV11-1	.	many	TRBJ1-3	CASNLKGGTSGNTIYF	TGTGCCAGCAATCTCAAGGGGGGAACCTCTGGAAACACCATATATTTT
TRBV6-2/TRBV6-3	TRBD1	many	TRBJ1-5	CASKTTGTSNQPQHF	TGTGCCAGCAAGACGACAGGGACGAGCAATCAGCCCCAGCATTTT
TRBV6-1	TRBD1	many	TRBJ1-4	CASTQDGTGGEKLFF	TGTGCCAGCACCCAAGATGGGACAGGGGGTGAAAAACTGTTTTTT
TRBV6-2/TRBV6-3	.	.	TRBJ2-4	CASSYSRKLAKNIQYF	TGTGCCAGCAGTTACTCGCGGAAACTAGCCAAAAACATTCAGTACTTC
TRBV28	.	.	TRBJ1-5	CASSFARGYQPQHF	TGTGCCAGCAGTTTTGCTAGGGGATATCAGCCCCAGCATTTT
TRBV30	.	many	TRBJ1-5	CAWSQLGDQPQHF	TGTGCCTGGAGCCAACTGGGGGATCAGCCCCAGCATTTT